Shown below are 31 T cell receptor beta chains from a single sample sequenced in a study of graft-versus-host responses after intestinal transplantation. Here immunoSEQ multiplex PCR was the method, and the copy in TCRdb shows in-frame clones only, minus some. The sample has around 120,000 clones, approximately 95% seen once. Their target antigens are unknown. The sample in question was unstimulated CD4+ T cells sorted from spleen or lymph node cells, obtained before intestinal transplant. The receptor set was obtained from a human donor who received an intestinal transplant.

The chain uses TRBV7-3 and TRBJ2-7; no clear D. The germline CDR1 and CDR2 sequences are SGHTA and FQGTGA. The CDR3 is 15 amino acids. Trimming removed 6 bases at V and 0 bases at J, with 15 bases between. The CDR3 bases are TGTGCCAGCAGGACCCAGGACGGCGTCTCCTACGAGCAGTACTTC. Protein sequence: CASRTQDGVSYEQYF.

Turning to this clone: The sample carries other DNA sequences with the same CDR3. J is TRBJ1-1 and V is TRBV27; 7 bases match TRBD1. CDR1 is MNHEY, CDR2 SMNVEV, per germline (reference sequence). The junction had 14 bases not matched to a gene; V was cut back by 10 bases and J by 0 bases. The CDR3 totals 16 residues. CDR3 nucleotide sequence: TGTGCCACCTACCTTGGGGTTGGACAGGTGAACACTGAAGCTTTCTTT. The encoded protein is CATYLGVGQVNTEAFF.

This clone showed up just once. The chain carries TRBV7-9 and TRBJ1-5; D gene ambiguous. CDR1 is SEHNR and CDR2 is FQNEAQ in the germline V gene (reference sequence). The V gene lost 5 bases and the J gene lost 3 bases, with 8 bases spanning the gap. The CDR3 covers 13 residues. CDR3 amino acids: CASSPEVNQPQHF. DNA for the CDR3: TGTGCCAGCAGCCCAGAAGTCAATCAGCCCCAGCATTTT.

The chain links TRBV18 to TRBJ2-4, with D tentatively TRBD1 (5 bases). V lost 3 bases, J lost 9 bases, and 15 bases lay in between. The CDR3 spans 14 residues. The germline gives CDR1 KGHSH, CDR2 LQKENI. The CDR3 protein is CASSPTLAQGIQYF. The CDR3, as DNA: TGTGCCAGCTCACCGACCTTGGCCCAGGGCATTCAGTACTTC.

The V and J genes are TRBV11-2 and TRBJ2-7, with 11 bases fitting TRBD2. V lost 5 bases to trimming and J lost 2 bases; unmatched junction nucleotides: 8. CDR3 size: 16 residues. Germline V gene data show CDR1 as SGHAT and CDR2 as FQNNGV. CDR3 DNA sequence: TGTGCCAGCAGCCCCCCGGGACTAGCGGTCCCCTACGAGCAGTACTTC. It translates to CASSPPGLAVPYEQYF.

CDR3 residues: CAISLAGYEQYF. For the CDR3, the DNA is TGTGCCATCAGTTTAGCGGGTTACGAGCAGTACTTC. The chain combines TRBV10-3 with TRBJ2-7, with 7 bases identical to TRBD2. Germline CDR1 reads ENHRY; CDR2 reads SYGVKD. The CDR3 totals 12 residues. The trim removed 5 bases at V and 4 bases at J, leaving 2 bases unmatched.

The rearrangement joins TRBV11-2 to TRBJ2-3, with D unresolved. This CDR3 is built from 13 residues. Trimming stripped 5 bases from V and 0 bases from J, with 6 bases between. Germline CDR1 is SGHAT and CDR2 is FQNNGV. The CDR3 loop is CASSPPSTDTQYF. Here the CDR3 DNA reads TGTGCCAGCAGCCCGCCTAGCACAGATACGCAGTATTTT.

As DNA, the CDR3 is TGTGCCAGCAGCGACCTAGGGATTTCCTACGAGCAGTACTTC. Residues: CASSDLGISYEQYF. V gene TRBV27 combines with J gene TRBJ2-7; D is ambiguous. The CDR3 spans 14 residues. V lost 6 bases, J lost 1 base, and 13 bases lay in between. Germline assignment: CDR1 MNHEY and CDR2 SMNVEV (reference sequence).

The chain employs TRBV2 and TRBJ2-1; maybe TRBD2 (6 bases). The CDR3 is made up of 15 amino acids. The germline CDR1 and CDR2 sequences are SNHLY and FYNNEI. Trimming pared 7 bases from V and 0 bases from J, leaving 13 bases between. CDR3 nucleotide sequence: TGTGCCAGCATGGGGACTGGGAGCTCCTACAATGAGCAGTTCTTC. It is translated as CASMGTGSSYNEQFF.

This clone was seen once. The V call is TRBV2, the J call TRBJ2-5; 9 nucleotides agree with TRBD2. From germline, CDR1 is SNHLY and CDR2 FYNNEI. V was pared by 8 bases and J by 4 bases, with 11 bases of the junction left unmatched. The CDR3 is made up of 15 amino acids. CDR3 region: CASCFVAGGRETQYF. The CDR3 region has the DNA TGTGCCAGCTGTTTCGTCGCGGGAGGGCGAGAGACCCAGTACTTC.

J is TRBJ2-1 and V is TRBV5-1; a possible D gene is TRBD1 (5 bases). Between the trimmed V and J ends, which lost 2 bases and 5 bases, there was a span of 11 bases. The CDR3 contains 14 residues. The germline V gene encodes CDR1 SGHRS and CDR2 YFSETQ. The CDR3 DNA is TGCGCCAGCAGCTTCAGGGTCCCGCACAATGAGCAGTTCTTC. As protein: CASSFRVPHNEQFF.

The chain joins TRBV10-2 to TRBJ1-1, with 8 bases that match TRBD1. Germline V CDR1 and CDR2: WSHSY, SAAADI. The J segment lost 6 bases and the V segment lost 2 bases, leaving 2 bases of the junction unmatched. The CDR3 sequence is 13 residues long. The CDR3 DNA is TGCGCCAGCAGTGAGCTGGGACAGGCTGAAGCTTTCTTT. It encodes CASSELGQAEAFF.

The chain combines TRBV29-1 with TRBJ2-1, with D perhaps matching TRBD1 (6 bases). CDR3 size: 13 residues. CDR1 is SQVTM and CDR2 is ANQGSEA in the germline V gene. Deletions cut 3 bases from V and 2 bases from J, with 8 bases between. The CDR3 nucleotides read TGCAGCGTTGACAGGGGACCCTACAATGAGCAGTTCTTC. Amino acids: CSVDRGPYNEQFF.

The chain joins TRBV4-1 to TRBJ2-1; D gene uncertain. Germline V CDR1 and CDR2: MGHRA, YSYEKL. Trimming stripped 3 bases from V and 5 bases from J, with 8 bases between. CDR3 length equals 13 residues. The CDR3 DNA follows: TGCGCCAGCAGCCACGGGTCCCACAATGAGCAGTTCTTC. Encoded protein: CASSHGSHNEQFF.

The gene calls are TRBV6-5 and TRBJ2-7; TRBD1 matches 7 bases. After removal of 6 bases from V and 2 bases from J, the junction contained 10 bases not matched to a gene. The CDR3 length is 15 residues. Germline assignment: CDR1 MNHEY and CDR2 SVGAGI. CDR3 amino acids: CASSHRQGVAYEQYF. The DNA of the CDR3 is TGTGCCAGCAGCCATAGACAGGGTGTAGCCTACGAGCAGTACTTC.

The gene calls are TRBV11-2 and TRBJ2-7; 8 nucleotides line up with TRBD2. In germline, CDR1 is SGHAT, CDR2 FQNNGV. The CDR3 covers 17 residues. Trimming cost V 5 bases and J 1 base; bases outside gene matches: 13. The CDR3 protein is CASSPGRLAYFSYEQYF. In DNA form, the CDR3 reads TGTGCCAGCAGCCCGGGAAGACTAGCGTATTTTTCCTACGAGCAGTACTTC.

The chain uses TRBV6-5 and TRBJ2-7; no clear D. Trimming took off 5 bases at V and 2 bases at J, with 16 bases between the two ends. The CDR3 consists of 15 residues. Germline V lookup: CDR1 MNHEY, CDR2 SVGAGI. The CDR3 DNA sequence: TGTGCCAGCAGTGCCTACGGTGGTTCGCCCTACGAGCAGTACTTC. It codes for CASSAYGGSPYEQYF.

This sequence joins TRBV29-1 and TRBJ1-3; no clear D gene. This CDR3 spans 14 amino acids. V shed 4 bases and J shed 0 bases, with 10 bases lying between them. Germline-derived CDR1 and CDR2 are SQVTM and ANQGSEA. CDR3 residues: CSVGAAGSGNTIYF. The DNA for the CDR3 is TGCAGCGTTGGGGCGGCCGGCTCTGGAAACACCATATATTTT.

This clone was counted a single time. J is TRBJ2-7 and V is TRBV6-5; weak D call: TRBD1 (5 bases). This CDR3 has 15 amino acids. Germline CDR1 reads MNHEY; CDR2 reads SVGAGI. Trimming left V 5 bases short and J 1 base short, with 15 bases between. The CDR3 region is CASSALGALSYEQYF. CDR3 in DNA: TGTGCCAGCAGTGCCCTAGGGGCACTTTCCTACGAGCAGTACTTC.

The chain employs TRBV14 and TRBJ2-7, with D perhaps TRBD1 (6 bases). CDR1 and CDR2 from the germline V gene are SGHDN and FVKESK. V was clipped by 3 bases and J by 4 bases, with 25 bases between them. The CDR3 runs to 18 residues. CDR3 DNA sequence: TGTGCCAGCAGCCACACAAACCAGGGGCCGCCGACTGAGTACGAGCAGTACTTC. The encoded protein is CASSHTNQGPPTEYEQYF.

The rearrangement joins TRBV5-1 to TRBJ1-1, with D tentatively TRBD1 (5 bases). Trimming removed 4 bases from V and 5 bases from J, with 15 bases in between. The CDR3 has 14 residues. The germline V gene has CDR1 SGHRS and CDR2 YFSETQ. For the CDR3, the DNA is TGCGCCAGCAGCCCGCGTGGGGGAGGAACTGAAGCTTTCTTT. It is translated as CASSPRGGGTEAFF.

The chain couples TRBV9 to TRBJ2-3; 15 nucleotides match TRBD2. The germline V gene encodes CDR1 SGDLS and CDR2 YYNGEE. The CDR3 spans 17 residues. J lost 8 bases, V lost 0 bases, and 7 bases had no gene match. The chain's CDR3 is CASSVGGLAGGQVTQYF. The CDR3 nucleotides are TGTGCCAGCAGCGTAGGAGGACTAGCGGGAGGGCAGGTTACGCAGTATTTT.

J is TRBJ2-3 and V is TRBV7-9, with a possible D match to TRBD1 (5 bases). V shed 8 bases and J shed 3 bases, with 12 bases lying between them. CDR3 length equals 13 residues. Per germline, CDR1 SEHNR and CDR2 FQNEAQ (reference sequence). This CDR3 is CASELRGTDTQYF. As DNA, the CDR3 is TGTGCCAGCGAATTAAGGGGTACAGATACGCAGTATTTT.

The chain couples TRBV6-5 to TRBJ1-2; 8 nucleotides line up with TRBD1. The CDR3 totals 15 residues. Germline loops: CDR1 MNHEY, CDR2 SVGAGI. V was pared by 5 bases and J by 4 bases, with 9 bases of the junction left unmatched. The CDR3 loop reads CASSKDRDKGYGYTF. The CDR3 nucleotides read TGTGCCAGCAGTAAGGACAGGGATAAGGGCTATGGCTACACCTTC.

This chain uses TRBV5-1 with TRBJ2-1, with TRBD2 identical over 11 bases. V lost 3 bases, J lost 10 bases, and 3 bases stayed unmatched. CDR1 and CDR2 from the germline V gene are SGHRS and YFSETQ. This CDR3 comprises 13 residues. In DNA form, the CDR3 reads TGCGCCAGCAGCTCCCCTAGCGGGAGGGAGCAGTTCTTC. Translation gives CASSSPSGREQFF. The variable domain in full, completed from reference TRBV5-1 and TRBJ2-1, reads KAGVTQTPRYLIKTRGQQVTLSCSPISGHRSVSWYQQTPGQGLQFLFEYFSETQRNKGNFPGRFSGRQFSNSRSEMNVSTLELGDSALYLCASSSPSGREQFFGPGTRLTVL.

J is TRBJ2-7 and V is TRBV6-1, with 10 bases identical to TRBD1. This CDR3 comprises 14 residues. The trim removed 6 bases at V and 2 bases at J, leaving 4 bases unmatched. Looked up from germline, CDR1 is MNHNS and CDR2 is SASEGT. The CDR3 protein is CASSQTGGTYEQYF. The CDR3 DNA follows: TGTGCCAGCAGCCAGACAGGGGGCACCTACGAGCAGTACTTC.

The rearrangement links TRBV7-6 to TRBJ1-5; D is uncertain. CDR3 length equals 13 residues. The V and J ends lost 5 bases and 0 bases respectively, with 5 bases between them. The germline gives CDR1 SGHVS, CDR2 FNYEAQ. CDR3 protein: CASSTYSNQPQHF. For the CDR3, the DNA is TGTGCCAGCAGCACCTATAGCAATCAGCCCCAGCATTTT.

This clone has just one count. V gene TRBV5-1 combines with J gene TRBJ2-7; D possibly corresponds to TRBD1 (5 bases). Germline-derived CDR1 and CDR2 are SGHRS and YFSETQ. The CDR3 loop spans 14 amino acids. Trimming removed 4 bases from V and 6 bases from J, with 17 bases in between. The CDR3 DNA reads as TGCGCCAGCAGCCAAGGGGTCTCTTCGGTCGAGCAGTACTTC. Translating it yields CASSQGVSSVEQYF.

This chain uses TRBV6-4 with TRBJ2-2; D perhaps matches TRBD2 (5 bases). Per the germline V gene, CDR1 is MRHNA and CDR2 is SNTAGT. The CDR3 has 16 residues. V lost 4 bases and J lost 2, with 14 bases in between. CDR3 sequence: CASSVEGFLNTGELFF. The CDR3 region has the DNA TGTGCCAGCAGTGTTGAGGGCTTTCTTAACACCGGGGAGCTGTTTTTT.

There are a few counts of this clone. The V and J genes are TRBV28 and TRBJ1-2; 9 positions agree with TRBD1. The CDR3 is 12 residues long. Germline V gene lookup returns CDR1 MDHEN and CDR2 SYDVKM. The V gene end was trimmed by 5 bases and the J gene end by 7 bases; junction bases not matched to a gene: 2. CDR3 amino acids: CASSGQGSGYTF. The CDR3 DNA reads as TGTGCCAGCAGTGGACAGGGGAGTGGCTACACCTTC.

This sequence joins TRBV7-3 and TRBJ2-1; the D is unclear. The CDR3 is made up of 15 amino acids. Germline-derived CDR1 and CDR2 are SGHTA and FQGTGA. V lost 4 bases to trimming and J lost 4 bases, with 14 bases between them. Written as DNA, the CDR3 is TGTGCCAGCAGCTCCCTACCAACCCTTTACAATGAGCAGTTCTTC. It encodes CASSSLPTLYNEQFF.